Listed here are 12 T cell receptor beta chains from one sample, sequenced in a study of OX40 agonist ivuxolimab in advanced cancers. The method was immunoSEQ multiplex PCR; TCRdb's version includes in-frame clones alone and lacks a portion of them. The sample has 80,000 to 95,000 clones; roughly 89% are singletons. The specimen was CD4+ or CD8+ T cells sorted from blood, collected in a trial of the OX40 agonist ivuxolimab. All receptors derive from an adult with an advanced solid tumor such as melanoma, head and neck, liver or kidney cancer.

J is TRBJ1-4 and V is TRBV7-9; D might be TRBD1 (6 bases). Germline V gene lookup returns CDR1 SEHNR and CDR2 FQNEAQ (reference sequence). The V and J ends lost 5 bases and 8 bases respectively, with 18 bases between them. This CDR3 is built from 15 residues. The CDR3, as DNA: TGTGCCAGCAGCCCAGCCACAGGGATTCGGGAAAAACTGTTTTTT. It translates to CASSPATGIREKLFF.

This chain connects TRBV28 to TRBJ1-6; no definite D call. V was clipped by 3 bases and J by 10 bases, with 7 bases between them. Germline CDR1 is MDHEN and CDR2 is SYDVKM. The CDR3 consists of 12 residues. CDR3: CASSLSSSPLHF. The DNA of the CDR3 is TGTGCCAGCAGTTTGTCCAGCTCACCCCTCCACTTT.

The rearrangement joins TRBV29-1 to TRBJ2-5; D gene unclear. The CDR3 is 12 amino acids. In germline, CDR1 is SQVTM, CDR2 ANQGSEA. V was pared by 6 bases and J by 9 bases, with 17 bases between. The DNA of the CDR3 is TGCAGCGTCCCGACGAGCTCATGGGCCCAGTACTTC. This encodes CSVPTSSWAQYF.

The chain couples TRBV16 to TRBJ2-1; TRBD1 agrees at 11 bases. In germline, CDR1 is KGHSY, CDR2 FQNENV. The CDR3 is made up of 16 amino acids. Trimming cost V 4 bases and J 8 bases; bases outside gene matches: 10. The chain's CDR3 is CASSRPQDRGRDEQFF. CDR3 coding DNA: TGTGCCAGCAGCCGACCGCAGGACAGGGGGCGAGATGAGCAGTTCTTC.

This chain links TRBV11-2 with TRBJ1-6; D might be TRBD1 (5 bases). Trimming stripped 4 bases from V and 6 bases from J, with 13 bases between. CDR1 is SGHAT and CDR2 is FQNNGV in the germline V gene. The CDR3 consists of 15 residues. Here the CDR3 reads CASSSVGQGNSPLHF. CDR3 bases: TGTGCCAGCAGCTCGGTGGGGCAGGGTAATTCACCCCTCCACTTT.

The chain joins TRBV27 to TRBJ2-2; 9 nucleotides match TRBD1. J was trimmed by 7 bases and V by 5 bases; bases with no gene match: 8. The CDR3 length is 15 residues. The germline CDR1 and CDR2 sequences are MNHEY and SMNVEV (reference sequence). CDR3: CASSPDRGRDGELFF. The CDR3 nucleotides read TGTGCCAGCAGTCCAGACAGGGGGAGGGACGGGGAGCTGTTTTTT.

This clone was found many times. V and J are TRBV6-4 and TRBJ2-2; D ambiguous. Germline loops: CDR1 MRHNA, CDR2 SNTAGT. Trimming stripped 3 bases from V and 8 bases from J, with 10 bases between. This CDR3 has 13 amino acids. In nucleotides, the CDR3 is TGTGCCAGCAGTGATATAGTTGCTGGGGAGCTGTTTTTT. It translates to CASSDIVAGELFF.

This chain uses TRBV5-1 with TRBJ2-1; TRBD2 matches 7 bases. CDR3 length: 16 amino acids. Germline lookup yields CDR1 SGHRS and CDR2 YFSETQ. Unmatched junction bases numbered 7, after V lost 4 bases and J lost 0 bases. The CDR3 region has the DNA TGCGCCAGCAGCGTTAGCGGGTTCAGCTCCTACAATGAGCAGTTCTTC. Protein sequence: CASSVSGFSSYNEQFF.

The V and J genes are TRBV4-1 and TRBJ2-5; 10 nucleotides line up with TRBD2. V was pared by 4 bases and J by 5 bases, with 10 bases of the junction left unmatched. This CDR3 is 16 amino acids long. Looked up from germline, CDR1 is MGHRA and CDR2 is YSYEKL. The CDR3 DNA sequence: TGCGCCAGCAGCCCCCAGGGAGCGGGAGGGCTGGAGACCCAGTACTTC. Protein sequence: CASSPQGAGGLETQYF.

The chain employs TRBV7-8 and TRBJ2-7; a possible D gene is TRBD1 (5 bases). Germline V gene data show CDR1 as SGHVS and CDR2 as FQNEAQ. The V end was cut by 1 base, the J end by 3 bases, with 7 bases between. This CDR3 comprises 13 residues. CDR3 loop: CASSLVGVYEQYF. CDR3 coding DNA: TGTGCCAGCAGCTTAGTAGGGGTCTACGAGCAGTACTTC.

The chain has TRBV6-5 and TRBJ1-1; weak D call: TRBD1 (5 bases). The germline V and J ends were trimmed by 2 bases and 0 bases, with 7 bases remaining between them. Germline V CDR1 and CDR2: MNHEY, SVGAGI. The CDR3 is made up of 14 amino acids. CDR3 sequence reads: CASSYAGLNTEAFF. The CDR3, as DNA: TGTGCCAGCAGTTACGCAGGGTTGAACACTGAAGCTTTCTTT.

DNA of the CDR3: TGTGCCGTCCCCCGGGACCACACCTACGAGCAGTACTTC. Its protein product is CAVPRDHTYEQYF. The chain recombines TRBV11-3 with TRBJ2-7; either TRBD1 or TRBD2 may supply D (5 bases each). Trimming took 11 bases from V and 2 from J, leaving 16 bases between them. The V gene's germline CDR1 is SGHNT and CDR2 YENEEA. The CDR3 runs to 13 residues. Drawing the rest from reference TRBV11-3 and TRBJ2-7, the complete variable domain is EAGVVQSPRYKIIEKKQPVAFWCNPISGHNTLYWYLQNLGQGPELLIRYENEEAVDDSQLPKDRFSAERLKGVDSTLKIQPAELGDSAVYLCAVPRDHTYEQYFGPGTRLTVT.